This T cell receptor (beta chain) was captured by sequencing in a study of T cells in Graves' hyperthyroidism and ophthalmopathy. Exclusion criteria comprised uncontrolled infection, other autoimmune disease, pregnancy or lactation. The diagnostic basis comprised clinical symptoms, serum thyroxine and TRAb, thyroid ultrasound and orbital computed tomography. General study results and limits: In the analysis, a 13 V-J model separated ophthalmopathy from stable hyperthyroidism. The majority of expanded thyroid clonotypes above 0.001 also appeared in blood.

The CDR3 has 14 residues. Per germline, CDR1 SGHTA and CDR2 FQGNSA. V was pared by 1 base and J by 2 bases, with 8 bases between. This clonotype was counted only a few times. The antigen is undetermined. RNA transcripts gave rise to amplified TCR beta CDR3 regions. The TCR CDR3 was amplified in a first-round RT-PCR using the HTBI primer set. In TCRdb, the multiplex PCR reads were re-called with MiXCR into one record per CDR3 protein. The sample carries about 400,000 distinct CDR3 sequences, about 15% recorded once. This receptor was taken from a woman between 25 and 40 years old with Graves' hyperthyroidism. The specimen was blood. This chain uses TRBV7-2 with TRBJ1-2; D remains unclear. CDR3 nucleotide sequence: TGTGCCAGCAGCTTAGTTGGGGTGAACTATGGCTACACCTTC. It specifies CASSLVGVNYGYTF.